This is a list of T cell receptor beta chains from one sample in a study of cytomegalovirus exposure and HLA in healthy donors. Sequencing used immunoSEQ multiplex PCR; TCRdb keeps in-frame clones, though not all of them. The sample features about 78,000 clones, with 6.5% to 8.5% in its top ten. The source material was PBMCs. The receptors were sampled from a female donor in good health and CMV-seropositive. CDR3s include the opening cysteine and the closing phenylalanine or tryptophan. Each record gives: V gene, D gene, J gene, CDR3 protein, CDR3 DNA. The D gene is left open where the match is weak.

V gene: TRBV6-5; D gene: TRBD2; J gene: TRBJ2-7; CDR3 protein: CASSYETSGFYEQYF; CDR3 DNA: TGCGCCAGCAGTTATGAGACTAGCGGGTTCTACGAGCAGTACTTC
V gene: TRBV18; D gene: -; J gene: TRBJ1-1; CDR3 protein: CASSPALGGAEAFF; CDR3 DNA: TGTGCCAGCTCACCCGCCCTCGGGGGAGCTGAAGCTTTCTTT
V gene: TRBV9; D gene: TRBD2; J gene: TRBJ2-3; CDR3 protein: CASSVDDSGGAGTQYF; CDR3 DNA: TGTGCCAGCAGCGTAGACGATAGCGGGGGGGCGGGGACGCAGTATTTT
V gene: TRBV19; D gene: TRBD1; J gene: TRBJ2-3; CDR3 protein: CASQDRVGADTQYF; CDR3 DNA: TGTGCCAGCCAAGACAGGGTTGGGGCAGATACGCAGTATTTT
V gene: TRBV9; D gene: -; J gene: TRBJ1-1; CDR3 protein: CASSVATGRESFF; CDR3 DNA: TGTGCCAGCAGCGTAGCTACGGGAAGGGAGTCTTTCTTT
V gene: TRBV18; D gene: TRBD1; J gene: TRBJ1-5; CDR3 protein: CASSPGQVTNQPQHF; CDR3 DNA: TGTGCCAGCTCACCGGGACAGGTTACCAATCAGCCCCAGCATTTT
V gene: TRBV7-2; D gene: -; J gene: TRBJ1-1; CDR3 protein: CASSFWGTGTEAFF; CDR3 DNA: TGTGCCAGCAGCTTTTGGGGCACGGGCACTGAAGCTTTCTTT
V gene: TRBV15; D gene: TRBD1; J gene: TRBJ2-5; CDR3 protein: CATSRWRQGPETQYF; CDR3 DNA: TGTGCCACCAGCAGATGGCGACAGGGGCCAGAGACCCAGTACTTC
V gene: TRBV27; D gene: -; J gene: TRBJ2-3; CDR3 protein: CASSFRTSFRDTQYF; CDR3 DNA: TGTGCCAGCAGTTTTCGCACTAGCTTCCGTGATACGCAGTATTTT
V gene: TRBV19; D gene: TRBD2; J gene: TRBJ2-7; CDR3 protein: CASSVQGLAGVYEQYF; CDR3 DNA: TGTGCCAGTAGTGTACAGGGACTAGCGGGGGTCTACGAGCAGTACTTC
V gene: TRBV7-2; D gene: TRBD1; J gene: TRBJ1-5; CDR3 protein: CASSLAGTGFGSNQPQHF; CDR3 DNA: TGTGCCAGCAGCTTAGCCGGGACAGGGTTTGGCAGCAATCAGCCCCAGCATTTT
V gene: TRBV5-1; D gene: -; J gene: TRBJ2-1; CDR3 protein: CASSRGQLSYNEQFF; CDR3 DNA: TGCGCCAGCAGCCGAGGACAGCTCTCCTACAATGAGCAGTTCTTC
V gene: TRBV13; D gene: TRBD2; J gene: TRBJ2-1; CDR3 protein: CASAGGQYNEQFF; CDR3 DNA: TGTGCCAGTGCGGGGGGCCAGTACAATGAGCAGTTCTTC
V gene: TRBV7-8; D gene: -; J gene: TRBJ1-2; CDR3 protein: CASSSGDYGYTF; CDR3 DNA: TGTGCCAGCAGCTCAGGGGACTATGGCTACACCTTC
V gene: TRBV29-1; D gene: TRBD1; J gene: TRBJ2-2; CDR3 protein: CSAARRDSPLSPYAGELFF; CDR3 DNA: TGCAGCGCGGCTCGTCGGGACAGTCCCTTATCCCCCTACGCCGGGGAGCTGTTTTTT
V gene: TRBV29-1; D gene: -; J gene: TRBJ1-2; CDR3 protein: CSVETRRQSYNGYTF; CDR3 DNA: TGCAGCGTTGAGACTCGACGGCAAAGCTATAATGGCTACACCTTC
V gene: TRBV7-9; D gene: TRBD1; J gene: TRBJ2-4; CDR3 protein: CASSGTGTKNIQYF; CDR3 DNA: TGTGCCAGCAGCGGGACAGGGACCAAAAACATTCAGTACTTC
V gene: TRBV7-2; D gene: -; J gene: TRBJ1-3; CDR3 protein: CASSAGHPGNTIYF; CDR3 DNA: TGTGCCAGCAGCGCTGGACACCCTGGAAACACCATATATTTT
V gene: TRBV7-9; D gene: -; J gene: TRBJ2-3; CDR3 protein: CASSSPLRARTDTQYF; CDR3 DNA: TGTGCCAGCAGCTCCCCCCTGCGGGCCCGCACAGATACGCAGTATTTT
V gene: TRBV29-1; D gene: -; J gene: TRBJ2-1; CDR3 protein: CSVSIRRGPPNNEQFF; CDR3 DNA: TGCAGCGTTTCGATCAGGCGGGGTCCCCCCAACAATGAGCAGTTCTTC
V gene: TRBV5-4; D gene: TRBD1; J gene: TRBJ2-1; CDR3 protein: CASSPGGQGYNEQFF; CDR3 DNA: TGTGCCAGCAGCCCGGGGGGACAGGGCTACAATGAGCAGTTCTTC
V gene: TRBV7-6; D gene: -; J gene: TRBJ2-7; CDR3 protein: CASLEGGEQYF; CDR3 DNA: TGTGCCAGCCTCGAGGGTGGCGAGCAGTACTTC
V gene: TRBV30; D gene: TRBD2; J gene: TRBJ2-2; CDR3 protein: CAWSLGLAGTGELFF; CDR3 DNA: TGTGCCTGGAGTTTGGGACTAGCGGGAACCGGGGAGCTGTTTTTT
V gene: TRBV30; D gene: TRBD2; J gene: TRBJ2-3; CDR3 protein: CAWSVGLAGGTDTQYF; CDR3 DNA: TGTGCCTGGAGTGTTGGACTAGCGGGGGGCACAGATACGCAGTATTTT
V gene: TRBV5-4; D gene: TRBD2; J gene: TRBJ2-1; CDR3 protein: CASSPGLDRNEQFF; CDR3 DNA: TGTGCCAGCAGCCCGGGACTAGATCGCAATGAGCAGTTCTTC
V gene: TRBV15; D gene: -; J gene: TRBJ1-1; CDR3 protein: CATSSGGGVEAFF; CDR3 DNA: TGTGCCACCAGCAGCGGCGGGGGGGTTGAAGCTTTCTTT